This T cell receptor beta chain is drawn from a study of blood T cell repertoires in COVID-19. Profiling relied on immunoSEQ multiplex PCR, and the TCRdb table lists in-frame clones only, not all of them. The sample has 75,000 or so clones; around 80% are singletons. In its sample, this clone was seen once. Germline assignment: CDR1 MNHEY and CDR2 SVGAGI. Trimming cost V 5 bases and J 4 bases, with 14 bases left between them. There are 14 residues in the CDR3. The chain recombines TRBV6-5 with TRBJ1-2, with TRBD1 as a possible D gene (5 bases). This sequence was found in a man in his fifties or sixties with active or convalescent COVID-19. Sequencing was carried out using peripheral blood. This CDR3 reads CASSRGTEPYGYTF. CDR3 nucleotide sequence: TGTGCCAGCAGTCGGGGGACGGAGCCCTATGGCTACACCTTC.